This entry is about one TCR beta chain. Its antigen is unknown. Sequencing used immunoSEQ multiplex PCR; TCRdb keeps in-frame clones, though not all of them. The table shows roughly 60,000 clones, with almost 97% occurring only once. This sample is part of a study of cytomegalovirus exposure and HLA in healthy donors. Whole-study findings and limits: Across donors, most TCRs were seen rarely, yet some public ones were widespread. In a later analysis, first-cohort TCR clusters were found to tend to co-occur in the 90 to 150 validation repertoires. Altogether, 160 or so TCR beta chains were recorded as cytomegalovirus-associated.

The donors were part of the roughly 120-subject validation cohort, which stood apart from the roughly 670-subject first cohort. V shed 5 bases, J shed 1 base, and the junction held 4 bases outside the gene matches. CDR1 and CDR2 from the germline V gene are MDHEN and SYDVKM. The CDR3 sequence is 14 residues long. The sequence was obtained from a woman aged 18-29 years in good health and CMV-seronegative. Sequenced material: PBMCs. This rearrangement joins TRBV28 to TRBJ2-5, with TRBD1 identical over 7 bases. DNA of the CDR3: TGTGCCAGCAGTATTCGACAGGGCCAAGAGACCCAGTACTTC. It translates to CASSIRQGQETQYF.